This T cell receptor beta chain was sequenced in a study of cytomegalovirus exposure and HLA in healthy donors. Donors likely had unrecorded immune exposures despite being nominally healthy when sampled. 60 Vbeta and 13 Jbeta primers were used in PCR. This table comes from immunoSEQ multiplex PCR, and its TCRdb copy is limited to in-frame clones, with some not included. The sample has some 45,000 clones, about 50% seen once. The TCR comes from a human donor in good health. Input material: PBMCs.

The CDR3 is CASSVGMFPQETQYF. For the CDR3, the DNA is TGTGCCAGCAGTGTCGGGATGTTCCCCCAAGAGACCCAGTACTTC. The chain carries TRBV6-1 and TRBJ2-5; possibly TRBD2 for D (5 bases). This CDR3 is 15 amino acids long. Germline V gene sequence: CDR1 MNHNS, CDR2 SASEGT. The ends were cut back, 4 bases at V and 1 base at J, with 13 bases in the middle.